A selection of T cell receptor beta chains follows, all from one sample in a study of spatial heterogeneity in lung cancer. TCRdb recomputed calls from the 5' RACE reads with MiXCR, one row per CDR3 protein. The data hold about 120,000 distinct CDR3 sequences, with 9.5% to 15% observed a single time. The sequenced sample was PBMCs, obtained at follow-up. The receptors were sampled from a male donor with early-stage non-small cell lung cancer. Both conserved end residues are part of each CDR3. The D gene is left open where the match is weak. The size field is filled for only some rows; it gives once, few, many or a size class.

D gene	clone size	V gene	J gene	CDR3 DNA	CDR3 protein
.	.	TRBV7-2	TRBJ1-1	TGTGCCAGCAGCCGACAGTCGAACACTGAAGCTTTCTTT	CASSRQSNTEAFF
TRBD2	many	TRBV28	TRBJ2-3	TGTGCCAGCAGTCCCGCCAGCGGGGGGGCCACAGATACGCAGTATTTT	CASSPASGGATDTQYF
TRBD1	few	TRBV10-1	TRBJ2-2	TGCGCCAGCAGTCCCGGGACAGGGAAGAACACCGGGGAGCTGTTTTTT	CASSPGTGKNTGELFF
.	few	TRBV5-4	TRBJ2-7	TGTGCCAGCAGCCTGGACACCTCCTACGAGCAGTACTTC	CASSLDTSYEQYF
TRBD1	.	TRBV4-2	TRBJ1-4	TGTGCCAGCAGCCAAGCCGTGACAGGGCGGAATGAAAAACTGTTTTTT	CASSQAVTGRNEKLFF
.	few	TRBV29-1	TRBJ1-4	TGCAGCGTCGCGATGACAGCAACTAATGAAAAACTGTTTTTT	CSVAMTATNEKLFF
.	many	TRBV20-1	TRBJ2-1	TGCAGTGCTAGAGATCCTGGGCAGTCGACCTACAATGAGCAGTTCTTC	CSARDPGQSTYNEQFF
.	.	TRBV6-5	TRBJ2-4	TGTGCCAGCAGTTGGGAGGGGGCAGGAGCCAAAAACATTCAGTACTTC	CASSWEGAGAKNIQYF
TRBD1	few	TRBV27	TRBJ1-5	TGTGCCAGCAGACTCCGGGGGACAGCATATAGCAATCAGCCCCAGCATTTT	CASRLRGTAYSNQPQHF
TRBD1	few	TRBV7-8	TRBJ1-5	TGTGCCAGCAGACTGACAGGGGGCCGTAATCAGCCCCAGCATTTT	CASRLTGGRNQPQHF
.	.	TRBV10-3	TRBJ1-4	TGTGCCATCAGTGAAGGACAAGTTAATGAAAAACTGTTTTTT	CAISEGQVNEKLFF
.	few	TRBV7-2	TRBJ2-5	TGTGCCAGCAGCTCGGGACTCCGGGGGGCAGAGACCCAGTACTTC	CASSSGLRGAETQYF
.	many	TRBV3-1	TRBJ2-7	TGTGCCAGCAGCTCTATCATGTCCTACGAGCAGTACTTC	CASSSIMSYEQYF
TRBD1	few	TRBV2	TRBJ1-5	TGTGCCAGCAGTGAGACGACCGGGACAGGGTACCAGCCCCAGCATTTT	CASSETTGTGYQPQHF
.	.	TRBV20-1	TRBJ2-1	TGCAGTGGCCAAACCCTTTCTGGATGGGTGGGCAATGAGCAGTTCTTC	CSGQTLSGWVGNEQFF
TRBD1	.	TRBV5-1	TRBJ1-6	TGCGCCAGCAGTTCTGCTCAGGACAGGGGAAGGTCACCCCTCCACTTT	CASSSAQDRGRSPLHF
.	.	TRBV11-2	TRBJ2-7	TGTGCCAGCAGCTTAGCGCCGACCTACGAGCAGTACTTC	CASSLAPTYEQYF
.	.	TRBV4-3	TRBJ1-5	TGCGCCAGCAGCCAAGATCTGCAGGCCCAGCCCCAGCATTTT	CASSQDLQAQPQHF
TRBD1	few	TRBV6-6	TRBJ1-4	TGTGCCAGCAGCCGCGGACAGGGCGTTGAAAAACTGTTTTTT	CASSRGQGVEKLFF
.	.	TRBV21-1	TRBJ1-2	TGTGCCATCCGAGGGTCGAACTATGGCTACACCTTC	CAIRGSNYGYTF
.	.	TRBV5-1	TRBJ1-2	TGCGCCAGCAGCTTGTCAGGGGTGGGCTACACCTTC	CASSLSGVGYTF
.	few	TRBV20-1	TRBJ1-2	TGCAGTGCTACGATGACAGAGGGCTACACCTTC	CSATMTEGYTF